The rows below give T cell receptor beta chains drawn from one sample of a study of T cells in Graves' hyperthyroidism and ophthalmopathy. TCRdb redid the calling of the multiplex PCR reads with MiXCR, one entry per CDR3 protein. The sample consists of a few hundred thousand distinct CDR3 sequences, approximately 15% of them appearing once. Sequencing used blood. The receptors derive from a woman aged 25 to 45 with Graves' hyperthyroidism. Each CDR3 is given with its conserved first and last residue. Fields, in order: CDR3 DNA, CDR3 protein, V gene, J gene, clone size, D gene, CDR3 length. A D gene is named only where the DNA matches it firmly. Size tells how often a clone was seen (once, few, many) or the class of an expanded clone, and some rows leave it out.

cdr3_nt: TGTGCCAGCTCACCGGGACTAGCGGGAGCGGGAGTGGGCGAGCAGTACTTC
cdr3_aa: CASSPGLAGAGVGEQYF
v_call: TRBV18
j_call: TRBJ2-7
clone_size: few
d_call: TRBD2
cdr3_length: 17

cdr3_nt: TGTGCCAGCAGTCGGGCCCGCTCTGGAAACACCATATATTTT
cdr3_aa: CASSRARSGNTIYF
v_call: TRBV6-2/TRBV6-3
j_call: TRBJ1-3
clone_size: NA
d_call: NA
cdr3_length: 14

cdr3_nt: TGTGCCATCACACCAGACAGGGGCACTGAAGCTTTCTTT
cdr3_aa: CAITPDRGTEAFF
v_call: TRBV10-3
j_call: TRBJ1-1
clone_size: many
d_call: TRBD1
cdr3_length: 13

cdr3_nt: TGTGCCAGCAGTAGGGCAGGGGGCTTCTACGAGCAGTACTTC
cdr3_aa: CASSRAGGFYEQYF
v_call: TRBV6-1
j_call: TRBJ2-7
clone_size: NA
d_call: TRBD1
cdr3_length: 14

cdr3_nt: TGTGCCAGCAGACAGGGACAGAAGGCAGATACGCAGTATTTT
cdr3_aa: CASRQGQKADTQYF
v_call: TRBV7-2
j_call: TRBJ2-3
clone_size: many
d_call: TRBD1
cdr3_length: 14

cdr3_nt: TGTGCCAGCAGTCTTCGACAGGGTTATGAAAAACTGTTTTTT
cdr3_aa: CASSLRQGYEKLFF
v_call: TRBV27
j_call: TRBJ1-4
clone_size: NA
d_call: TRBD1
cdr3_length: 14

cdr3_nt: TGCGCCAGCAGCCCCGGGACTAGCGCGAACACCGGGGAGCTGTTTTTT
cdr3_aa: CASSPGTSANTGELFF
v_call: TRBV5-1
j_call: TRBJ2-2
clone_size: NA
d_call: TRBD2
cdr3_length: 16

cdr3_nt: TGCAGCGTTGGAGGGGGCTTCGGCTACACCTTC
cdr3_aa: CSVGGGFGYTF
v_call: TRBV29-1
j_call: TRBJ1-2
clone_size: NA
d_call: TRBD1
cdr3_length: 11

cdr3_nt: TGTGCCATCAGTGGAATCCCCTCCTACCTAGCGGGAGAGAGCTCAGATACGCAGTATTTT
cdr3_aa: CAISGIPSYLAGESSDTQYF
v_call: TRBV10-3
j_call: TRBJ2-3
clone_size: many
d_call: TRBD2
cdr3_length: 20

cdr3_nt: TGTGCCAGCACGAGAGAGCAAGAGACCCAGTACTTC
cdr3_aa: CASTREQETQYF
v_call: TRBV2
j_call: TRBJ2-5
clone_size: NA
d_call: NA
cdr3_length: 12

cdr3_nt: TGTGCCACCGGTCAATCTTGGGGACCCGGGCAACTGTTTTTT
cdr3_aa: CATGQSWGPGQLFF
v_call: TRBV24-1
j_call: TRBJ1-4
clone_size: NA
d_call: NA
cdr3_length: 14

cdr3_nt: TGTGCCAGCTCACCGGGACTAGCGGGAGGCCTTTCGACAGATACGCAGTATTTT
cdr3_aa: CASSPGLAGGLSTDTQYF
v_call: TRBV18
j_call: TRBJ2-3
clone_size: NA
d_call: TRBD2
cdr3_length: 18

cdr3_nt: TGTGCCAGCAGCTTAGATCGGGGCTACGAGCAGTACTTC
cdr3_aa: CASSLDRGYEQYF
v_call: TRBV7-9
j_call: TRBJ2-7
clone_size: many
d_call: NA
cdr3_length: 13

cdr3_nt: TGTGCCACCAGCAGACGTCGGGGCTCTGGAAACACCATATATTTT
cdr3_aa: CATSRRRGSGNTIYF
v_call: TRBV15
j_call: TRBJ1-3
clone_size: NA
d_call: NA
cdr3_length: 15

cdr3_nt: TGCAGTGCCCAGACTAGCGGGAGGGCAGATACGCAGTATTTT
cdr3_aa: CSAQTSGRADTQYF
v_call: TRBV20-1
j_call: TRBJ2-3
clone_size: few
d_call: TRBD2
cdr3_length: 14

cdr3_nt: TGTGCCAGCAGTGGGGGACAGGGTAATAACTATGGCTACACCTTC
cdr3_aa: CASSGGQGNNYGYTF
v_call: TRBV28
j_call: TRBJ1-2
clone_size: many
d_call: TRBD1
cdr3_length: 15

cdr3_nt: TGTGCCAGCAGTCTTATGGCGGGAGGGATAGATACGCAGTATTTT
cdr3_aa: CASSLMAGGIDTQYF
v_call: TRBV28
j_call: TRBJ2-3
clone_size: many
d_call: TRBD2
cdr3_length: 15

cdr3_nt: TGTGCCAGCAGTCCGACAGGGACGTCAGATACGCAGTATTTT
cdr3_aa: CASSPTGTSDTQYF
v_call: TRBV6-1
j_call: TRBJ2-3
clone_size: many
d_call: TRBD1
cdr3_length: 14

cdr3_nt: TGCGCCAGCAGCTTGGGAGGTGAAAAACTGTTTTTT
cdr3_aa: CASSLGGEKLFF
v_call: TRBV5-1
j_call: TRBJ1-4
clone_size: many
d_call: NA
cdr3_length: 12